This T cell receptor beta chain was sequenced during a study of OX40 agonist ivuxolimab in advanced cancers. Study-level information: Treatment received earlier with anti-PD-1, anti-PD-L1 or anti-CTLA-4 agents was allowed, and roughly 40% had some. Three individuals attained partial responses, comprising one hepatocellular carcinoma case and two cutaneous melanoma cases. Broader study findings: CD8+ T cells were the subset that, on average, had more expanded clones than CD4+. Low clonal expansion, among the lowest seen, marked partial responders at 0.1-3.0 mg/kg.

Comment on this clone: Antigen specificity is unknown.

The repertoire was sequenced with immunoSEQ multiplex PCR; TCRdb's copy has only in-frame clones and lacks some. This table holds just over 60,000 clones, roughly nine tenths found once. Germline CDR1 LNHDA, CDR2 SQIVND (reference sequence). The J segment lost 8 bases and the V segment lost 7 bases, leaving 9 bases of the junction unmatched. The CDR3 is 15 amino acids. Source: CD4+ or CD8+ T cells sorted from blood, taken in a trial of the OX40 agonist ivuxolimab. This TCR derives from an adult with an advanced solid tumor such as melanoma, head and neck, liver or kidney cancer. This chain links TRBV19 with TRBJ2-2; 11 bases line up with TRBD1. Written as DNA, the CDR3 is TGTGCCAGTACCAACCGGACAGGGGGCGCGGGGGAGCTGTTTTTT. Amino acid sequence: CASTNRTGGAGELFF.